The clone carrying this T cell receptor (beta chain) was detected only a few times. Its antigen is undetermined. The sample originates from a study of shared clonotypes between healthy human individuals. Overall study context: Participating donors consisted of a couple of women and a few men aged 18 to 49.

Terminally differentiated effector memory CD45RA+ cells were left out of the naive CD8 fraction, which was CD45RO-negative and positively selected for CCR7. Evenly divided among several immunoSEQ plates was the genomic DNA of each subset. Method: immunoSEQ multiplex PCR; TCRdb's copy keeps in-frame clones and lacks some. This sample carries about 680,000 clones, about 91% of them seen once, and the ten largest clones take 20% to 25%. The study, taken as a whole, reports: Naive subsets typically showed greater estimated richness than memory subsets.

The CDR3 is 14 amino acids. Germline V gives CDR1 LNHDA, CDR2 SQIVND (reference sequence). With V trimmed by 4 bases and J by 9 bases, 7 bases remained unmatched. The J gene is TRBJ2-1, the V gene TRBV19; 9 bases align to TRBD1. This TCR was recovered from a man younger than 45 in good health. Sequenced sample: naive CD8+ T cells sorted from blood. The CDR3 region is CASSSQTGGIEQFF. The CDR3 bases are TGTGCCAGTAGTAGCCAGACAGGGGGTATTGAGCAGTTCTTC.